The clone carrying this TCR beta chain was counted many times. Its cognate antigen is unknown. RNA transcripts provided the source from which TCR beta CDR3 regions were amplified. In the first-round RT-PCR of the TCR CDR3, the HTBI primer set was used. TCRdb used MiXCR to reprocess the multiplex PCR reads, holding one entry per CDR3 protein. This table holds more than 95,000 distinct CDR3 sequences, about half found once. The entry originates in a study of T cells in Graves' hyperthyroidism and ophthalmopathy. The wider study: Peripheral blood was obtained at initial diagnosis, preceding any treatment. Study-level findings and limits: Model output signaled ophthalmopathy a median 6.5 months ahead of onset.

Deletions cut 0 bases from V and 4 bases from J, with 11 bases between. The CDR3 has 15 amino acids. The germline CDR1 and CDR2 sequences are SGHRS and YFSETQ. The sequenced sample consisted of blood. The rearrangement joins TRBV5-1 to TRBJ1-3; D is undetermined. This receptor was identified in a middle-aged man with Graves' hyperthyroidism. CDR3: CASSLDSYAGNTIYF. Written as DNA, the CDR3 is TGCGCCAGCAGCTTGGACAGTTATGCAGGAAACACCATATATTTT.